These 3 T cell receptor beta chains originate from one sample sequenced in a study of early T cells in non-severe SARS-CoV-2 infection. TCRdb passed the 5' RACE reads through MiXCR, listing each CDR3 protein once. This sample has 30,000 to 40,000 distinct CDR3 sequences, with around 5.8% found just once. Sequencing was done on a sample of whole blood. These receptors came from an adult who was a healthcare worker with PCR-confirmed SARS-CoV-2 infection or an uninfected control (not recorded which).

This clonotype was found many times. The DNA of the CDR3 is TGTGCCAGCAGTTACTCTCCCCCGGCTACCAGCACAGATACGCAGTATTTT. Translated, it gives CASSYSPPATSTDTQYF. The gene calls are TRBV6-5 and TRBJ2-3; no clear D gene. CDR3 length: 17 residues. Germline loops: CDR1 MNHEY, CDR2 SVGAGI. V lost 0 bases to trimming and J lost 0 bases, with 13 bases between them.

The rearrangement uses TRBV12-3 or TRBV12-4 and TRBJ2-1; D ambiguous. With 1 base removed from V and 0 bases from J, the gap between germline ends came to 7 bases. This CDR3 spans 15 amino acids. The CDR3 is CASSLVQPSYNEQFF. The CDR3 DNA reads TGTGCCAGCAGTTTAGTGCAACCCTCCTACAATGAGCAGTTCTTC.

At least ten counts were recorded for this clonotype. The rearrangement joins TRBV14 to TRBJ2-7; 10 bases line up with TRBD1. The V and J ends lost 4 bases and 2 bases, in that order; junction bases with no gene match: 5. The CDR3 runs to 15 residues. Per germline, CDR1 SGHDN and CDR2 FVKESK. The CDR3 loop is CASSRYGTGAYEQYF. CDR3 in DNA: TGTGCCAGCAGCCGATACGGGACAGGGGCCTACGAGCAGTACTTC.